This passage covers 26 T cell receptor beta chains from one sample sequenced in a study of early T cells in non-severe SARS-CoV-2 infection. From the 5' RACE reads, TCRdb called clonotypes with MiXCR, one entry per CDR3 protein. Among some 82,000 distinct CDR3 sequences listed, roughly 12% were seen once. The source was whole blood, collected at baseline. The receptor source for this set is an adult who was a healthcare worker with PCR-confirmed SARS-CoV-2 infection or an uninfected control (not recorded which).

There are a few counts of this clonotype. This chain uses TRBV27 with TRBJ1-1; D gene unclear. Trimming cost V 2 bases and J 4 bases, with 11 bases left between them. CDR3 size: 14 residues. Germline lookup yields CDR1 MNHEY and CDR2 SMNVEV (reference sequence). The CDR3 DNA reads TGTGCCAGCAGTTTACCGGGTAAGGGCACTGAAGCTTTCTTT. This encodes CASSLPGKGTEAFF.

V is TRBV11-2 and J is TRBJ2-2, with D possibly matching TRBD1 (5 bases). Per the germline V gene, CDR1 is SGHAT and CDR2 is FQNNGV. V was trimmed by 5 bases and J by 8 bases, leaving 12 bases between them. The CDR3 runs 13 residues. The CDR3 DNA sequence: TGTGCCAGCAGCCCCGCCAGGGATGGGGAGCTGTTTTTT. Protein product: CASSPARDGELFF.

The J gene is TRBJ1-1, the V gene TRBV12-3 or TRBV12-4; 8 bases line up with TRBD1. This CDR3 is built from 14 residues. The trim removed 6 bases at V and 1 base at J, leaving 4 bases unmatched. CDR3: CASSPGQGNTEAFF. The CDR3 DNA reads TGTGCCAGCAGCCCCGGACAGGGGAACACTGAAGCTTTCTTT.

This clonotype showed up many times. V and J are TRBV27 and TRBJ2-1, with D perhaps matching TRBD1 or TRBD2 (5 bases each). CDR3 length: 16 residues. V lost 5 bases and J 8 bases, leaving 22 bases between the germline ends. Looked up from germline, CDR1 is MNHEY and CDR2 is SMNVEV (reference sequence). The CDR3 is CASSRIWDLGVHEQFF. CDR3 coding DNA: TGTGCCAGCAGTCGTATTTGGGACCTTGGGGTCCATGAGCAGTTCTTC.

This clonotype has ten or more counts. The CDR3 nucleotides read TGTGCCAGCAGTTCCAAATCCGGATACACCGGGGAGCTGTTTTTT. Protein product: CASSSKSGYTGELFF. The V and J genes are TRBV27 and TRBJ2-2; no definite D call. The germline V and J ends were trimmed by 4 bases and 3 bases, with 12 bases remaining between them. Germline V gene lookup returns CDR1 MNHEY and CDR2 SMNVEV (reference sequence). The CDR3 consists of 15 residues.

A note on this clonotype: One junction end does not reproduce the germline sequence, and a read error may be involved. The V gene is TRBV11-2, the J gene TRBJ1-5, with D perhaps matching TRBD1 (6 bases). The length of the CDR3 is 15 residues. The germline V gene has CDR1 SGHAT and CDR2 FQNNGV. The CDR3 DNA is TGTGCCAGCAGCTCAAGGGGGGAGGGCAATCAGCACCAGCATTTT. It codes for CASSSRGEGNQHQHF.

This clonotype has just a few counts. The chain has TRBV28 and TRBJ1-2; D is unresolved. V was clipped by 3 bases and J by 2 bases, with 13 bases between them. This CDR3 is 15 amino acids long. CDR1 and CDR2 (germline): MDHEN, SYDVKM. The CDR3 is CASSLVGGQNYGYTF. The CDR3 region has the DNA TGTGCCAGCAGTTTGGTCGGTGGGCAGAACTATGGCTACACCTTC.

This clonotype was found a few times. The chain uses TRBV6-6 and TRBJ1-1, with TRBD1 matching over 7 bases. V lost 6 bases and J lost 5; bases outside the gene matches: 3. The V gene's germline CDR1 is MNHNY and CDR2 SVGAGI (reference sequence). The CDR3 covers 12 residues. For the CDR3, the DNA is TGTGCCAGCAGCCAGGGGGGAACTGAAGCTTTCTTT. Its translation: CASSQGGTEAFF.

In this sample, this clonotype turned up a few times. This sequence joins TRBV19 and TRBJ2-1; D gene ambiguous. Germline V gene lookup returns CDR1 LNHDA and CDR2 SQIVND (reference sequence). Trimming cost V 7 bases and J 3 bases, with 10 bases left between them. The CDR3 loop spans 13 amino acids. CDR3 nucleotide sequence: TGTGCCAGTAACTTGATTGGCTACAATGAGCAGTTCTTC. This encodes CASNLIGYNEQFF. Supplemented by reference TRBV19 and TRBJ2-1, the full variable domain reads DGGITQSPKYLFRKEGQNVTLSCEQNLNHDAMYWYRQDPGQGLRLIYYSQIVNDFQKGDIAEGYSVSREKKESFPLTVTSAQKNPTAFYLCASNLIGYNEQFFGPGTRLTVL.

This clonotype showed up just a few times. The rearrangement uses TRBV18 and TRBJ2-3; 7 positions agree with TRBD1. The CDR3 totals 15 residues. Germline loops: CDR1 KGHSH, CDR2 LQKENI. V shed 3 bases and J 2 bases; nucleotides not matched to a gene: 5. The CDR3: CASSPTGDLTDTQYF. The DNA of the CDR3 is TGTGCCAGCTCACCCACAGGGGACCTCACAGATACGCAGTATTTT.

This clonotype was seen at least ten times. V is TRBV5-1 and J is TRBJ2-7; TRBD1 might be the D (5 bases). Germline V gives CDR1 SGHRS, CDR2 YFSETQ. V gave up 0 bases and J gave up 4 bases, with 11 bases separating them. CDR3 size: 14 residues. This chain's CDR3 is CASSLAGQTYEQYF. DNA of the CDR3: TGCGCCAGCAGCTTGGCAGGACAAACTTACGAGCAGTACTTC.

This clonotype was seen more than once but under ten times. The J gene is TRBJ2-3, the V gene TRBV7-9; 7 nucleotides align to TRBD1. Germline CDR1 reads SEHNR; CDR2 reads FQNEAQ (reference sequence). This CDR3 region has 15 residues. The trim removed 3 bases at V and 0 bases at J, leaving 3 bases unmatched. DNA of the CDR3: TGTGCCAGCAGCTTCCGGACAGGAAGCACAGATACGCAGTATTTT. This sequence encodes CASSFRTGSTDTQYF.

This chain links TRBV3-1 with TRBJ2-1; unclear D gene. The CDR3 length is 12 residues. Deletions cut 2 bases from V and 7 bases from J, with 6 bases between. CDR1 LGHDT and CDR2 YNNKEL come from the germline V gene (reference sequence). The CDR3 coding sequence is TGTGCCAGCAGCCAATCTTTAAATGAGCAGTTCTTC. Translation: CASSQSLNEQFF.

This chain uses TRBV14 with TRBJ2-3; 7 nucleotides match TRBD1. The CDR3 has 17 amino acids. The ends lost 3 bases at V and 2 bases at J; junction bases unmatched: 11. Germline V gene data show CDR1 as SGHDN and CDR2 as FVKESK. In nucleotides, the CDR3 is TGTGCCAGCAGCCACCGACCCCGGGACAGTACCACAGATACGCAGTATTTT. This translates into CASSHRPRDSTTDTQYF.

The rearrangement links TRBV19 to TRBJ2-3, with a weak D call TRBD2 (5 bases). Germline V lookup: CDR1 LNHDA, CDR2 SQIVND (reference sequence). The CDR3 is made up of 13 amino acids. Between the trimmed V and J ends, which lost 9 bases and 6 bases, there was a span of 16 bases. The CDR3 bases are TGTGCCAGCATGGACCGGGCTAGCGATACGCAGTATTTT. This gives the protein CASMDRASDTQYF. Full variable domain (remainder filled in from reference TRBV19 and TRBJ2-3): DGGITQSPKYLFRKEGQNVTLSCEQNLNHDAMYWYRQDPGQGLRLIYYSQIVNDFQKGDIAEGYSVSREKKESFPLTVTSAQKNPTAFYLCASMDRASDTQYFGPGTRLTVL.

This clonotype was found a few times. The chain carries TRBV7-9 and TRBJ1-4; D remains unclear. The CDR3 runs 15 residues. CDR1 and CDR2 (germline): SEHNR, FQNEAQ (reference sequence). The V gene lost 5 bases and the J gene lost 7 bases, with 17 bases spanning the gap. In nucleotides, the CDR3 is TGTGCCAGCAGCCCGCCCGGGTCGGCCGGTGAAAAACTGTTTTTT. Translating it yields CASSPPGSAGEKLFF.

The count of this clonotype is one. A much more abundant neighbour one base away suggests this may be a read error. The chain combines TRBV7-3 with TRBJ2-3, with D perhaps TRBD2 (5 bases). The CDR3 sequence is 17 residues long. The germline gives CDR1 SGHTA, CDR2 FQGTGA. The CDR3 sequence: CTSSAVEARRATDTQYF. The CDR3 DNA follows: TGTACCAGCAGCGCGGTGGAGGCCCGCCGGGCCACAGATACGCAGTATTTT.

This clonotype was seen a few times. The chain employs TRBV29-1 and TRBJ2-3; a weak D match, TRBD2 (7 bases). This CDR3 contains 15 residues. CDR1 is SQVTM, CDR2 ANQGSEA, per germline. Trimming removed 3 bases from V and 4 bases from J, with 17 bases in between. The CDR3 region has the DNA TGCAGCGTTGAGGGGACACTAGCGAGCCCAGATACGCAGTATTTT. Translation gives CSVEGTLASPDTQYF.

This clonotype was observed a few times. The chain joins TRBV20-1 to TRBJ2-3; D is possibly TRBD1 (6 bases). CDR1 DFQATT and CDR2 SNEGSKA come from the germline V gene (reference sequence). The V end was cut by 3 bases, the J end by 1 base, with 11 bases between. The CDR3 has 14 amino acids. For the CDR3, the DNA is TGCAGTGCTAGCAGGGACACCCGCACAGATACGCAGTATTTT. Amino acids: CSASRDTRTDTQYF.

This clonotype was seen a few times. V and J are TRBV19 and TRBJ2-7; 13 bases are shared with TRBD2. Germline CDR1 and CDR2: LNHDA and SQIVND (reference sequence). The V segment lost 4 bases and the J segment 3 bases; nucleotides outside the gene matches: 6. This CDR3 is built from 16 residues. This CDR3 reads CASSTAGTSGIYEQYF. The CDR3 DNA is TGTGCCAGTAGTACCGCCGGGACTAGCGGGATCTACGAGCAGTACTTC. Drawing the rest from reference TRBV19 and TRBJ2-7, the complete variable domain is DGGITQSPKYLFRKEGQNVTLSCEQNLNHDAMYWYRQDPGQGLRLIYYSQIVNDFQKGDIAEGYSVSREKKESFPLTVTSAQKNPTAFYLCASSTAGTSGIYEQYFGPGTRLTVT.

This clonotype was seen only a few times. V gene TRBV20-1 combines with J gene TRBJ2-7; 7 bases are a match to TRBD1. Per germline, CDR1 DFQATT and CDR2 SNEGSKA (reference sequence). This CDR3 is 16 amino acids long. V lost 3 bases, J lost 3 bases, and 14 bases stayed unmatched. The CDR3 reads CSASLPSTGQYYEQYF. The CDR3 DNA is TGCAGTGCTAGTCTCCCCTCTACGGGACAGTACTACGAGCAGTACTTC.

There are a few counts of this clonotype. The chain combines TRBV19 with TRBJ2-3; 9 bases line up with TRBD2. J lost 2 bases, V lost 3 bases, and 9 bases had no gene match. Per the germline V gene, CDR1 is LNHDA and CDR2 is SQIVND (reference sequence). This CDR3 is built from 17 residues. The CDR3 DNA sequence: TGTGCCAGTAGTATCGTACCTAGCGGGAACCCCACAGATACGCAGTATTTT. Protein: CASSIVPSGNPTDTQYF.

The V and J genes are TRBV6-6 and TRBJ2-1, with 7 bases aligning to TRBD2. The CDR3 is made up of 17 amino acids. V was clipped by 0 bases and J by 0 bases; unmatched bases: 5. Germline assignment: CDR1 MNHNY and CDR2 SVGAGI (reference sequence). The CDR3, as DNA: TGTGCCAGCAGTTACTCGAGGGGCGGGAGCTCCTACAATGAGCAGTTCTTC. Its translation is CASSYSRGGSSYNEQFF.

This clonotype came up a few times. The rearrangement joins TRBV30 to TRBJ2-3; the match to TRBD2 covers 12 bases. The CDR3 runs 15 residues. Germline-derived CDR1 and CDR2 are GTSNPN and SVGIG (reference sequence). V was clipped by 1 base and J by 7 bases; unmatched bases: 6. The CDR3 DNA follows: TGTGCCTGGAGTGCCCTAGCGGGAGGGCCATATACGCAGTATTTT. Its translation: CAWSALAGGPYTQYF.

The chain uses TRBV2 and TRBJ1-5; 9 bases align to TRBD1. J was trimmed by 4 bases and V by 4 bases; bases with no gene match: 5. CDR3 length: 15 residues. CDR1 is SNHLY, CDR2 FYNNEI, per germline. The CDR3 DNA follows: TGTGCCAGCAGTGCGGACAGGGGAGGAAATCAGCCCCAGCATTTT. Its protein product is CASSADRGGNQPQHF.

This chain joins TRBV5-4 and TRBJ1-1; 7 positions match TRBD1. Germline lookup yields CDR1 SGHNT and CDR2 YYREEE (reference sequence). V was clipped by 4 bases and J by 11 bases; unmatched bases: 14. The CDR3 is 14 residues long. CDR3 residues: CASSETGALGRAFF. CDR3 nucleotide sequence: TGTGCCAGCAGCGAAACAGGGGCACTCGGACGCGCTTTCTTT. The full variable domain, rest sourced from reference TRBV5-4 and TRBJ1-1, is ETGVTQSPTHLIKTRGQQVTLRCSSQSGHNTVSWYQQALGQGPQFIFQYYREEENGRGNFPPRFSGLQFPNYSSELNVNALELDDSALYLCASSETGALGRAFFGQGTRLTVV.